This is a list of T cell receptor beta chains from one sample in a study of cytomegalovirus exposure and HLA in healthy donors. The data were produced by immunoSEQ multiplex PCR, yet TCRdb's version contains in-frame clones alone and is incomplete. The data show about 170,000 clones, about three quarters seen once. Sequencing input: PBMCs. The receptors were gathered from a girl under 18 in good health and CMV-seronegative. Each CDR3 is given with its conserved first and last residue. D genes are given only for firm matches. Clone size appears in some rows only: once, few, many, or a class for an expanded clone.

>TRBV19|TRBJ2-1|-|-
TGTGCCAGTAGTCCACAGGGAGACGAGCAGTTCTTC
CASSPQGDEQFF
>TRBV11-2|TRBJ1-1|once|TRBD1
TGTGCCAGCAGCTTACAGGGGGCGATGAACACTGAAGCTTTCTTT
CASSLQGAMNTEAFF
>TRBV7-6|TRBJ1-1|-|TRBD1
TGTGCCAGCAGCTGGACTACAGGGGAGAACACTGAAGCTTTCTTT
CASSWTTGENTEAFF
>TRBV5-1|TRBJ2-1|-|TRBD2
TGCGCCAGCAGCCCGGGACTAGCGGATTACAATGAGCAGTTCTTC
CASSPGLADYNEQFF
>TRBV5-4|TRBJ1-2|-|-
TGTGCCAGCAGCTCACCGTTCCGGGCCGCAGGGGGCTACACCTTC
CASSSPFRAAGGYTF
>TRBV27|TRBJ2-3|-|TRBD2
TGTGCCAGCAGTTTCTCCATCGGCGGGGGGGGCACAGATACGCAGTATTTT
CASSFSIGGGGTDTQYF
>TRBV19|TRBJ1-3|-|-
TGTGCCAGTACCAAACGGGGCTCTGGAAACACCATATATTTT
CASTKRGSGNTIYF
>TRBV5-1|TRBJ1-1|few|-
TGCGCCAGCAGCTTGTTTCAGATGAACACTGAAGCTTTCTTT
CASSLFQMNTEAFF
>TRBV30|TRBJ1-2|once|-
TGTGCCTGGGTCCCCGGGGGAAATGGCTACACCTTC
CAWVPGGNGYTF
>TRBV18|TRBJ1-2|-|-
TGTGCCAGCTCAGACCAACGGAACAGGGCTAACTATGGCTACACCTTC
CASSDQRNRANYGYTF
>TRBV6-1|TRBJ1-2|-|-
TGTGCCAGCAGTCCGAGACAGGCGCTCAACTATGGCTACACCTTC
CASSPRQALNYGYTF
>TRBV13|TRBJ1-6|-|TRBD1
TGTGCCAGCAGCAAAATGACAGGGGTGGATTCACCCCTCCACTTT
CASSKMTGVDSPLHF
>TRBV4-1|TRBJ2-2|once|TRBD2
TGCGCCAGCAGCCCCGGGACTAGGCACACCGGGGAGCTGTTTTTT
CASSPGTRHTGELFF
>TRBV7-8|TRBJ1-2|-|-
TGTGCCAGCAGCTCCGGGGGCGGGGGCGCGTACTATGGCTACACCTTC
CASSSGGGGAYYGYTF
>TRBV28|TRBJ2-1|-|TRBD1
TGTGCCAGCAGTTCGACAGGGGGCAATATCGATGAGCAGTTCTTC
CASSSTGGNIDEQFF
>TRBV28|TRBJ2-7|-|TRBD1
TGTGCCAGCAGTTTAAAGGCAGGGGGCCTCGGCGGGCAGTACTTC
CASSLKAGGLGGQYF
>TRBV6-5|TRBJ1-2|-|-
TGTGCCAGCAGCCTGTTGGCAGCTAACTATGGCTACACCTTC
CASSLLAANYGYTF
>TRBV13|TRBJ1-1|few|-
TGTGCCAGCAGCTTGCAGGGACAGAACACTGAAGCTTTCTTT
CASSLQGQNTEAFF
>TRBV14|TRBJ1-2|-|-
TGTGCCAGCAGCCAAGTACTATACTATGGCTACACCTTC
CASSQVLYYGYTF
>TRBV6-1|TRBJ1-5|-|TRBD1
TGTGCCAGCAGTCGACAGGGGTATCAGCCCCAGCATTTT
CASSRQGYQPQHF
>TRBV5-1|TRBJ1-1|-|-
TGCGCCAGCAGTAAGAGGGGGTCGAATACTGAAGCTTTCTTT
CASSKRGSNTEAFF
>TRBV7-9|TRBJ2-7|-|TRBD1
TGTGCCAGCAGCTTAGGACAGGGGGCGCCCGAGCAGTACTTC
CASSLGQGAPEQYF
>TRBV29-1|TRBJ1-2|-|-
TGCAGCGCCCTGACGGGAGGGGACTATGGCTACACCTTC
CSALTGGDYGYTF
>TRBV5-1|TRBJ2-1|-|TRBD2
TGCGCCAGCAGCTTGTTGGGCACTAGCGGGGGTCTCTCCTACAATGAGCAGTTCTTC
CASSLLGTSGGLSYNEQFF
>TRBV5-1|TRBJ1-3|-|TRBD1
TGCGCCAGCAGCGCCGGACAGGGGGGAAACACCATATATTTT
CASSAGQGGNTIYF
>TRBV9|TRBJ2-7|-|TRBD2
TGTGCCAGCAGCGTAGCGGGACTAGAGGGCGAGCAGTACTTC
CASSVAGLEGEQYF
>TRBV5-3|TRBJ2-5|-|-
TGTGCCAGAAGCGGGCCGGGGGACAGAAAAGAGACCCAGTACTTC
CARSGPGDRKETQYF
>TRBV6-5|TRBJ2-1|-|-
TGTGCCAGCAGTTACCTCGGGCAGGGAAATGAGCAGTTCTTC
CASSYLGQGNEQFF
>TRBV29-1|TRBJ2-5|-|TRBD2
TGCAGCGTTGCGACTAGCGGACAAGAGACCCAGTACTTC
CSVATSGQETQYF
>TRBV7-8|TRBJ2-3|-|-
TGTGCCAGCAGCCCGAGGACTGATACGCAGTATTTT
CASSPRTDTQYF
>TRBV4-1|TRBJ1-1|once|-
TGCGCCAGCAGCCAAGATAATGGGGGGAGGCCCCGAGAGACTGAAGCTTTCTTT
CASSQDNGGRPRETEAFF
>TRBV5-1|TRBJ2-1|-|-
TGCGCCAGCAGCTTGGAAGCGGATGCCTACAATGAGCAGTTCTTC
CASSLEADAYNEQFF
>TRBV7-3|TRBJ2-5|few|TRBD2
TGTGCCAGCAGATCCGCTAGCGGGGGGACCGGAGAGACCCAGTACTTC
CASRSASGGTGETQYF
>TRBV27|TRBJ2-2|-|TRBD2
TGTGCCAGCAGTGTGGCGGGGGGGCCGACCGGGGAGCTGTTTTTT
CASSVAGGPTGELFF
>TRBV2|TRBJ1-1|few|TRBD1
TGTGCCAGCAGGAAGGACAGGGGTACGACTGAAGCTTTCTTT
CASRKDRGTTEAFF
>TRBV18|TRBJ2-3|-|TRBD2
TGTGCCAGCTCACCCGGGACTACAACCGGGACTCCTCCGTATTTT
CASSPGTTTGTPPYF
>TRBV19|TRBJ2-3|-|-
TGTGCCAGTAGCTCAGGCGCAGATACGCAGTATTTT
CASSSGADTQYF